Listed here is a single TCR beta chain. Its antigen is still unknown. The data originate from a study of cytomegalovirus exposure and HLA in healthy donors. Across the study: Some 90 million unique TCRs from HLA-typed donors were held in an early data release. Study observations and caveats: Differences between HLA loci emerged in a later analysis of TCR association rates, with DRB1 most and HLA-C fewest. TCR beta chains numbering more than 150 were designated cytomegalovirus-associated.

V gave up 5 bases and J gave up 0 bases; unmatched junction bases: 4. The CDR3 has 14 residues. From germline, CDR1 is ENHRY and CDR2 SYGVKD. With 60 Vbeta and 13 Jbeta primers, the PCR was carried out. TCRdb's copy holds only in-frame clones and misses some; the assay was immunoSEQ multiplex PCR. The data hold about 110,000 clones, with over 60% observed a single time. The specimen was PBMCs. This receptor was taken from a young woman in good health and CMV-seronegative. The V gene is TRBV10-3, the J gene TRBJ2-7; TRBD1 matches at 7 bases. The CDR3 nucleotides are TGTGCCATCAGTTCCGGGACAGACTCCTACGAGCAGTACTTC. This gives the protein CAISSGTDSYEQYF.